These T cell receptor beta chains were read from a single sample in a study of blood T cell repertoires in COVID-19. TCRdb's table, derived via immunoSEQ multiplex PCR, lists solely in-frame clones and lacks some. Altogether about 240,000 clones are present, about 90% being singletons, with the ten largest covering roughly 7%. Sequencing input: peripheral blood. The source of these receptors is a man in his sixties who had recovered from COVID-19. The CDR3 runs from the conserved cysteine through the conserved F or W. Fields, in order: J gene, clone size, V gene, D gene, CDR3 protein, CDR3 DNA. D genes are given only for firm matches. A clone size is listed for some rows: how often the clone was seen (once, few, many), or a class if it is expanded.

J: TRBJ2-1; size: NA; V: TRBV5-1; D: TRBD2; CDR3: CASSSLAGGQPEQFF; DNA: TGCGCCAGCAGCTCCTTAGCGGGGGGGCAACCTGAGCAGTTCTTC
J: TRBJ2-5; size: once; V: TRBV18; D: TRBD2; CDR3: CASSLTSAAETQYF; DNA: TGTGCCAGCTCACTGACTAGCGCTGCTGAGACCCAGTACTTC
J: TRBJ2-7; size: once; V: TRBV12-5; D: NA; CDR3: CASGLGQNYEQYF; DNA: TGTGCTAGTGGTTTGGGGCAGAACTACGAGCAGTACTTC
J: TRBJ2-1; size: NA; V: TRBV9; D: TRBD1; CDR3: CASSRFGQGNEQFF; DNA: TGTGCCAGCAGCCGATTCGGACAGGGCAATGAGCAGTTCTTC
J: TRBJ1-3; size: NA; V: TRBV11-2; D: NA; CDR3: CASSLGAGSSGNTIYF; DNA: TGTGCCAGCAGCTTAGGGGCCGGCAGCTCTGGAAACACCATATATTTT
J: TRBJ2-1; size: NA; V: TRBV9; D: TRBD1; CDR3: CASSADRGNYNEQFF; DNA: TGTGCCAGCAGCGCGGACAGGGGGAACTACAATGAGCAGTTCTTC
J: TRBJ2-1; size: NA; V: TRBV18; D: TRBD1; CDR3: CASSNPGQRIYNEQFF; DNA: TGTGCCAGCTCGAACCCGGGACAGAGAATCTACAATGAGCAGTTCTTC
J: TRBJ1-2; size: NA; V: TRBV5-1; D: TRBD1; CDR3: CASRPPGTGDGPWAF; DNA: TGCGCCAGTCGACCGCCCGGGACAGGAGACGGCCCCTGGGCCTTC
J: TRBJ2-3; size: NA; V: TRBV14; D: NA; CDR3: CASSQVQDTDTQYF; DNA: TGTGCCAGCAGCCAAGTTCAGGACACAGATACGCAGTATTTT
J: TRBJ2-2; size: NA; V: TRBV11-2; D: TRBD1; CDR3: CASSSSPTGVNTGELFF; DNA: TGTGCCAGCAGCTCTTCTCCGACAGGGGTTAACACCGGGGAGCTGTTTTTT
J: TRBJ2-5; size: NA; V: TRBV10-2; D: NA; CDR3: CASGLLQETQYF; DNA: TGCGCCAGCGGGCTTCTCCAAGAGACCCAGTACTTC
J: TRBJ2-5; size: NA; V: TRBV12-5; D: NA; CDR3: CASGLGQGETQYF; DNA: TGTGCTAGTGGTTTGGGGCAGGGGGAGACCCAGTACTTC
J: TRBJ2-5; size: NA; V: TRBV11-2; D: TRBD2; CDR3: CASSRGEGQVETQYF; DNA: TGTGCCAGCAGCCGGGGGGAGGGGCAGGTGGAGACCCAGTACTTC